This is a list of T cell receptor beta chains from one sample in a study of identical twins. Via MiXCR, TCRdb re-called the 5' RACE reads, giving one row per CDR3 protein. Of hundreds of thousands of distinct CDR3 sequences listed, about 8.1% are singletons. This same sample was also part of a study on yellow fever vaccine responses in identical twins.

Sequenced sample: memory (CD45RO+) T cells sorted from blood. These receptor sequences come from a woman younger than 35 in good health. The CDR3 runs from the conserved cysteine through the conserved F or W. The D gene is left open where the match is weak. Rows may omit the clone size; those that give it use once, few, many or a size class.

len	v_gene	abundance	d_gene	j_gene	CDR3nt	CDR3aa
19	TRBV12-3/TRBV12-4	-	TRBD2	TRBJ2-1	TGTACCAGCTGTTCGGGGACTAGCGGGCCCGTATTGGCCCACAATGAGCAGTTCTTC	CTSCSGTSGPVLAHNEQFF
16	TRBV7-9	few	-	TRBJ2-3	TGTGCCAGCAGCCCGCTGACAGGAACGGGAACAGATACGCAGTATTTT	CASSPLTGTGTDTQYF
15	TRBV2	many	-	TRBJ2-1	TGTGCCAGCAGTACCGGGAGCCTGGGATACAATGAGCAGTTCTTC	CASSTGSLGYNEQFF
11	TRBV18	-	-	TRBJ1-1	TGTGCCAGCTCCCCGGACAGAGAAGCTTTCTTT	CASSPDREAFF
14	TRBV6-1	few	TRBD2	TRBJ2-3	TGTGCCAGCACCGCTAGCGGAGGCACAGATACGCAGTATTTT	CASTASGGTDTQYF
14	TRBV27	few	-	TRBJ2-3	TGTGCCAGCAGCGAACCCTATTTAGGAGATACGCAGTATTTT	CASSEPYLGDTQYF
15	TRBV3-1	-	TRBD1	TRBJ1-2	TGTGCCAGCAGCCAAGAATGGACAGGGGGCGATGGCTACACCTTC	CASSQEWTGGDGYTF
14	TRBV5-1	many	-	TRBJ2-3	TGCGCCAGCAGCCCGGGACGGAGCACAGATACGCAGTATTTT	CASSPGRSTDTQYF
16	TRBV12-3/TRBV12-4	-	TRBD1	TRBJ1-1	TGTGCCAGCAGTTTACTGGGGACAGGGGGCGAACCTGAAGCTTTCTTT	CASSLLGTGGEPEAFF
13	TRBV10-3	many	-	TRBJ1-1	TGTGCCATCAGTGACAGGGATAACACTGAAGCTTTCTTT	CAISDRDNTEAFF
15	TRBV5-6	many	-	TRBJ2-6	TGTGCCAGCAGCTTTCAGGGGACTGGGGCCAACGTCCTGACTTTC	CASSFQGTGANVLTF
16	TRBV27	-	-	TRBJ2-4	TGTGCCAGCACCCAAACCGGGACACCGGAGGGTAACATTCAGTACTTC	CASTQTGTPEGNIQYF
16	TRBV10-1	few	-	TRBJ2-1	TGCGCCAGCAGTGAGTTGGAGGGTATACCCTACAATGAGCAGTTCTTC	CASSELEGIPYNEQFF
15	TRBV5-1	many	TRBD1	TRBJ1-1	TGCGCCAGCAGCCCTTCCGGGACAGGGGGGGTTGAAGCTTTCTTT	CASSPSGTGGVEAFF
12	TRBV20-1	-	-	TRBJ1-4	TGCAGTGCGAGAAAGTCCAGTGAAAAACTGTTTTTT	CSARKSSEKLFF
14	TRBV6-1	-	-	TRBJ2-5	TGTGCCAGCACCCGAAGCTGGACAGAGGGGACCCAGTACTTC	CASTRSWTEGTQYF
15	TRBV7-2	-	-	TRBJ1-6	TGTGCCAGCAGCTTAGCAGGTTACTATAATTCACCCCTCCACTTT	CASSLAGYYNSPLHF
15	TRBV29-1	-	TRBD2	TRBJ2-7	TGCAGCGTTGCTACTAGCGGGAGTTTTCGCTACGAGCAGTACTTC	CSVATSGSFRYEQYF
17	TRBV21-1	many	-	TRBJ1-5	TGTGCCAGCAGCAAATCGGGGGACGGACAGGGAGGCCAGCCCCAGCATTTT	CASSKSGDGQGGQPQHF
14	TRBV9	few	-	TRBJ2-2	TGTGCCAGCAGCGTAGGGGCAGCCGCCGGGGAGCTGTTTTTT	CASSVGAAAGELFF
12	TRBV10-2	-	-	TRBJ2-1	TGCGCCAGCAGCGCCGGGAACAATGAGCAGTTCTTC	CASSAGNNEQFF
12	TRBV20-1	many	-	TRBJ2-1	TGCAGTGCCCCACTCCGGGTCAATGAGCAGTTCTTC	CSAPLRVNEQFF
14	TRBV6-1	-	TRBD2	TRBJ2-7	TGTGCCAGCACTCGGGGCGGGGGGTCCTACGAGCAGTACTTC	CASTRGGGSYEQYF
14	TRBV27	few	-	TRBJ1-2	TGTGCCAGCAGTAACCAGAACAGGGCCGGCGGCTACACCTTC	CASSNQNRAGGYTF
14	TRBV5-1	many	-	TRBJ2-3	TGCGCCAGCAAAACGGGACATTTGGCAGATACGCAGTATTTT	CASKTGHLADTQYF
12	TRBV29-1	many	TRBD1	TRBJ2-1	TGCAGCGCCTTGGACAGGGAGAATGAGCAGTTCTTC	CSALDRENEQFF
15	TRBV24-1	-	-	TRBJ2-3	TGTGCCACCAGTGTTCAGGCGGAGCCCACAGATACGCAGTATTTT	CATSVQAEPTDTQYF
13	TRBV6-4	-	-	TRBJ1-2	TGTGCCAGCAGTGTCACCCGGACGGGGGGCTACACCTTC	CASSVTRTGGYTF
14	TRBV12-3/TRBV12-4	many	-	TRBJ1-2	TGTGCCAGCAGTAACCACGACAGTCTCTATGGCTACACCTTC	CASSNHDSLYGYTF
15	TRBV18	-	TRBD2	TRBJ2-7	TGTGCCAGCTCCACGGGTCTAGCGGGTTTATCCGAGCAGTACTTC	CASSTGLAGLSEQYF
14	TRBV5-1	many	-	TRBJ2-1	TGCGCCAGCAGCCCCCCCCCTCTTTACAATGAGCAGTTCTTC	CASSPPPLYNEQFF
15	TRBV3-1	-	TRBD2	TRBJ2-7	TGTGCCAGCTCCTTGGGGACTAGCGGGAGGGCCTGGCAGTACTTC	CASSLGTSGRAWQYF
15	TRBV3-1	many	TRBD1	TRBJ2-1	TGTGCCAGCAGCACCGGGACAGGGCGCTCCGATGAGCAGTTCTTC	CASSTGTGRSDEQFF
17	TRBV5-4	few	TRBD1	TRBJ2-7	TGTGCCAGCAGCAGGTGGACAGGGGGCGATCTTTTCGACGAGCAGTACTTC	CASSRWTGGDLFDEQYF
15	TRBV14	few	TRBD2	TRBJ2-1	TGTGCCAGCAGCCCAACTAGCGGGAGATACAATGAGCAGTTCTTC	CASSPTSGRYNEQFF
13	TRBV15	many	-	TRBJ2-1	TGTGCCACCAGCAGAGGAGGGAACCATGAGCAGTTCTTC	CATSRGGNHEQFF
15	TRBV4-1	many	TRBD2	TRBJ2-1	TGCGCCAGCAGCCAAGTGCGGGAGGGCCTTAATGAGCAGTTCTTC	CASSQVREGLNEQFF
15	TRBV5-1	medium-sized	TRBD2	TRBJ2-3	TGCGCCAGCGCCCCCCCCGGGACTAGCATCAATACGCAGTATTTT	CASAPPGTSINTQYF
15	TRBV20-1	few	TRBD1	TRBJ2-7	TGCAGTGCTAGAGACCCTCGGGGACAGTTCTACGAGCAGTACTTC	CSARDPRGQFYEQYF
15	TRBV2	many	-	TRBJ2-7	TGTGCCAGCAGTGACTCTGGGGGGAACTCCTACGAGCAGTACTTC	CASSDSGGNSYEQYF